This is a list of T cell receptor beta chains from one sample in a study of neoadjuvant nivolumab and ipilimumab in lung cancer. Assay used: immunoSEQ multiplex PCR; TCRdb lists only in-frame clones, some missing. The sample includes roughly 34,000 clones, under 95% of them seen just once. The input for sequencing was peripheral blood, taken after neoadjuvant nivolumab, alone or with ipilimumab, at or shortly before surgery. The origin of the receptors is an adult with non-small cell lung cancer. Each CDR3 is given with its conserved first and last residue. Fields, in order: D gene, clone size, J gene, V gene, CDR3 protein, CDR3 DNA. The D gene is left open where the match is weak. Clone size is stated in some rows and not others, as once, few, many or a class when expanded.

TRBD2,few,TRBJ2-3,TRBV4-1,CASSLAGDKDTQYF,TGCGCCAGCAGCCTAGCGGGAGATAAAGATACGCAGTATTTT
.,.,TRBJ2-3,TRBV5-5,CASSSSPHRAGTDTQYF,TGTGCCAGCAGCTCCTCCCCTCACAGGGCTGGCACAGATACGCAGTATTTT
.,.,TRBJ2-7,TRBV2,CASRAPPRGGSHSYEQYF,TGTGCCAGCAGGGCCCCCCCCAGGGGCGGGAGTCACTCCTACGAGCAGTACTTC
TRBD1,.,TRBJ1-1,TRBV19,CASRIQGDRDTEAFF,TGTGCCAGTAGAATACAGGGGGATAGGGACACTGAAGCTTTCTTT
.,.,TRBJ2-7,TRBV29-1,CSVEDRASVTSSYEQYF,TGCAGCGTTGAAGATCGGGCCTCGGTTACAAGCTCCTACGAGCAGTACTTC
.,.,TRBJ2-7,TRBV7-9,CASSLGTGLYEQYF,TGTGCCAGCAGCTTAGGGACAGGACTATACGAGCAGTACTTC
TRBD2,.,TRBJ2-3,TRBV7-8,CASSTNGGTDTQYF,TGTGCCAGCAGCACAAACGGGGGGACAGATACGCAGTATTTT
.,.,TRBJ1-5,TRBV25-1,CASSEGVQPQHF,TGTGCCAGCAGTGAAGGGGTTCAGCCCCAGCATTTT
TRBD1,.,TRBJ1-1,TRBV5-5,CASSRGTENTEAFF,TGTGCCAGCAGCCGGGGGACAGAGAACACTGAAGCTTTCTTT
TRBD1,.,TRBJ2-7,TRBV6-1,CASSEALQDRGRYF,TGTGCCAGCAGTGAAGCGCTTCAGGACAGGGGGAGGTACTTC
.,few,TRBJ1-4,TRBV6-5,CASSKPGPEEKLFF,TGTGCCAGCAGTAAGCCGGGACCCGAAGAAAAACTGTTTTTT
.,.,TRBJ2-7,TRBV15,CATSRGTSYEQYF,TGTGCCACCAGCAGAGGAACTAGCTACGAGCAGTACTTC
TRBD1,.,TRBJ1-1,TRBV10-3,CATRGRLKDTEAFF,TGTGCCACCAGGGGGCGCCTTAAAGACACTGAAGCTTTCTTT
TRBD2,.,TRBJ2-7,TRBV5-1,CASSPSLPGLAVISSYEQYF,TGCGCCAGCAGCCCCTCCCTTCCGGGACTAGCGGTGATCTCCTCCTACGAGCAGTACTTC
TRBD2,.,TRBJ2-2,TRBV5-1,CASWDSGRENTGELFF,TGCGCCAGCTGGGATAGCGGGAGGGAGAACACCGGGGAGCTGTTTTTT
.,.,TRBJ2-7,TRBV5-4,CASSLDSGPYEQYF,TGTGCCAGCAGCTTGGATTCGGGACCGTACGAGCAGTACTTC
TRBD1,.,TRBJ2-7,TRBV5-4,CASSFSGQPYEQYF,TGTGCCAGCAGCTTTTCGGGACAGCCCTACGAGCAGTACTTC
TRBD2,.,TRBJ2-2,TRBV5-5,CASKKIAGGGTGELFF,TGTGCCAGCAAAAAGATAGCGGGAGGCGGCACCGGGGAGCTGTTTTTT
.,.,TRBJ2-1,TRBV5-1,CASSLAYEQFF,TGCGCCAGCAGCTTGGCCTATGAGCAGTTCTTC
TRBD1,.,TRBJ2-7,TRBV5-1,CASSQQGLLYEQYF,TGCGCCAGCAGCCAACAGGGGTTACTCTACGAGCAGTACTTC
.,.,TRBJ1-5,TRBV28,CASSLGPSNQPQHF,TGTGCCAGCAGTTTAGGTCCTAGCAATCAGCCCCAGCATTTT